Below, 12 T cell receptor beta chains from the same sample are listed, as sequenced in a study of blood T cell repertoires in COVID-19. The method was immunoSEQ multiplex PCR; TCRdb's version includes in-frame clones alone and lacks a portion of them. The repertoire consists of 130,000 to 150,000 clones, with roughly 80% occurring once and the leading ten covering about 3.1%. Material for sequencing was peripheral blood. Receptors were obtained from a woman aged 40 to 50 with active or convalescent COVID-19.

The gene calls are TRBV7-4 and TRBJ2-7; 11 bases fit TRBD1. Germline V lookup: CDR1 SGHVT, CDR2 SQSDAQ. With V trimmed by 3 bases and J by 3 bases, 22 bases remained unmatched. The CDR3 is 21 amino acids. Written as DNA, the CDR3 is TGTGCCAGCAGCTTTATAAGTTCACTGGGGGACAGGGGGTGTTTACACTACGAGCAGTACTTC. It yields the protein CASSFISSLGDRGCLHYEQYF.

The gene calls are TRBV30 and TRBJ1-1; tentative D call: TRBD1 (5 bases). The germline V gene has CDR1 GTSNPN and CDR2 SVGIG (reference sequence). Trimming took off 0 bases at V and 1 base at J, with 15 bases between the two ends. The CDR3 is 16 amino acids. Here the CDR3 reads CAWSVFMRQPNTEAFF. CDR3 nucleotide sequence: TGTGCCTGGAGTGTATTTATGAGACAGCCGAACACTGAAGCTTTCTTT.

CDR3 in DNA: TGTGCCAGCAGCTCAGACCCTCAGGGGGTAATCACAGATACGCAGTATTTT. Protein sequence: CASSSDPQGVITDTQYF. The rearrangement uses TRBV7-2 and TRBJ2-3; 7 bases are a match to TRBD1. The CDR3 spans 17 residues. CDR1 SGHTA and CDR2 FQGNSA come from the germline V gene. The ends lost 4 bases at V and 2 bases at J; junction bases unmatched: 12.

In its sample, this clone was seen once. The rearrangement uses TRBV28 and TRBJ1-1; TRBD1 is a possible D gene (5 bases). The V gene lost 8 bases and the J gene lost 3 bases, with 13 bases spanning the gap. There are 13 residues in the CDR3. Germline CDR1 is MDHEN and CDR2 is SYDVKM. CDR3 nucleotides: TGTGCCAGCGAGTCGCAGGGTTACACTGAAGCTTTCTTT. Translated, it gives CASESQGYTEAFF.

The chain couples TRBV4-1 to TRBJ2-3; TRBD2 matches at 10 bases. The CDR3 is made up of 19 amino acids. Germline V CDR1 and CDR2: MGHRA, YSYEKL. V was pared by 3 bases and J by 0 bases, with 12 bases of the junction left unmatched. CDR3 in DNA: TGCGCCAGCAGCCATCCTACGAGTAGGGGACTAGCGAGCACAGATACGCAGTATTTT. It yields the protein CASSHPTSRGLASTDTQYF.

This clone was picked up a small number of times. V usage is TRBV7-2 and J usage is TRBJ1-2; 10 bases are shared with TRBD1. Germline trimming cut 2 bases from V and 6 bases from J; bases unmatched to any gene: 6. The CDR3 totals 15 residues. The V gene's germline CDR1 is SGHTA and CDR2 FQGNSA. For the CDR3, the DNA is TGTGCCAGCAGCTTACCGCGGACAGGGGGAGATGGCTACACCTTC. Amino acid sequence: CASSLPRTGGDGYTF.

This chain joins TRBV2 and TRBJ1-3, with D possibly being TRBD1 (5 bases). This CDR3 is built from 14 residues. V lost 7 bases and J lost 2, with 12 bases in between. CDR1 is SNHLY, CDR2 FYNNEI, per germline. In nucleotides, the CDR3 is TGTGCCAGCATGGTACGGGGGGCTGGAAACACCATATATTTT. Protein sequence: CASMVRGAGNTIYF.

The V gene is TRBV4-1, the J gene TRBJ2-3, with 11 bases fitting TRBD2. V dropped 1 base and J dropped 1; count of bases not matched to a gene: 1. The CDR3 runs to 16 residues. Per germline, CDR1 MGHRA and CDR2 YSYEKL. As DNA, the CDR3 is TGCGCCAGCAGCCAAGCGACTAGCGGGGGCACAGATACGCAGTATTTT. Translation gives CASSQATSGGTDTQYF.

This clone occurred once. The chain combines TRBV10-3 with TRBJ1-4; possibly TRBD1 for D (5 bases). This CDR3 contains 18 residues. Between the trimmed V and J ends, which lost 0 bases and 0 bases, there was a span of 14 bases. From germline, CDR1 is ENHRY and CDR2 SYGVKD. CDR3 in DNA: TGTGCCATCAGTGAGTCGGCCCTCTTGACAGCAACTAATGAAAAACTGTTTTTT. Translating gives CAISESALLTATNEKLFF.

The chain couples TRBV6-1 to TRBJ1-4; 8 bases align to TRBD1. The CDR3 is 16 amino acids. CDR1 is MNHNS and CDR2 is SASEGT in the germline V gene. V shed 2 bases, J shed 3 bases, and the junction held 5 bases outside the gene matches. The CDR3 loop is CASSEIQGQANEKLFF. The DNA of the CDR3 is TGTGCCAGCAGTGAAATCCAGGGACAGGCTAATGAAAAACTGTTTTTT.

The chain uses TRBV25-1 and TRBJ1-5, with D hard to call. V gave up 1 base and J gave up 3 bases, with 13 bases separating them. This CDR3 spans 16 amino acids. CDR1 and CDR2 (germline): MGHDK, SYGVNS. The CDR3 reads CASSESGRATNQPQHF. CDR3 DNA sequence: TGTGCCAGCAGTGAATCGGGAAGGGCCACCAATCAGCCCCAGCATTTT.

The rearrangement links TRBV6-4 to TRBJ2-3; TRBD2 is a possible D gene (5 bases). The ends were cut back, 4 bases at V and 0 bases at J, with 14 bases in the middle. In germline, CDR1 is MRHNA, CDR2 SNTAGT. This CDR3 has 16 amino acids. In DNA form, the CDR3 reads TGTGCCAGCAGTGGCCGGGGAGCACGTAGCACAGATACGCAGTATTTT. Its translation is CASSGRGARSTDTQYF.